Listed below are T cell receptor beta chains from one sample, sequenced in a study of T cell responses to AZD1222 COVID-19 vaccine. The data were produced by immunoSEQ multiplex PCR, yet TCRdb's version contains in-frame clones alone and is incomplete. The profile shows more than 110,000 clones, about 92% of them singletons. The sample here was peripheral blood, taken on day 0 of AZD1222 vaccination. The receptors were gathered from an adult in good health. Both conserved end residues are part of each CDR3. The D gene is left open where the match is weak. The size field is filled for only some rows; it gives once, few, many or a size class.

>TRBJ1-2|-|TRBV3-1/TRBV3-2|-
TGTGCCAGCAGCCAAGATGAACAGATTAGCTACACCTTC
CASSQDEQISYTF
>TRBJ2-5|TRBD1|TRBV5-4|-
TGTGCCAGCAGACTTACTAATCGGACAGGGCTCCAAGAGGCTCAGTACTTC
CASRLTNRTGLQEAQYF
>TRBJ1-6|-|TRBV7-3|-
TGTGCCAGCAGCTTAAGGGGCTATAATTCACCCCTCCACTTT
CASSLRGYNSPLHF
>TRBJ2-7|-|TRBV10-3|-
-
CAIRARGLSSYEQYF
>TRBJ2-3|-|TRBV7-9|-
TGTGCCAGCAGCCAAACGGCTTCTCCGAGCACAGATACGCAGTATTTT
CASSQTASPSTDTQYF
>TRBJ2-1|-|TRBV9|-
TGTGCCAGCAGCGTAGTGGGAGAAGGCGGCTCCTACAATGAGCAGTTCTTC
CASSVVGEGGSYNEQFF
>TRBJ2-2|-|TRBV7-3|-
TGTGCCAGCAGCTTAGAGCGGACACTGAACACCGGGGAGCTGTTTTTT
CASSLERTLNTGELFF
>TRBJ2-5|-|TRBV7-9|-
TGTGCCAGCACCCGTACGGGGGCCTATCAAGAGACCCAGTACTTC
CASTRTGAYQETQYF
>TRBJ2-7|-|TRBV2|-
TGTGCCAGCAGTGAAAGTCAGGAAACCTACGAGCAGTACTTC
CASSESQETYEQYF
>TRBJ2-7|TRBD1|TRBV27|-
TGTGCCAGCAGCGGCCCCGCCCAGGGGGTCTACGAGCAGTACTTC
CASSGPAQGVYEQYF
>TRBJ1-1|TRBD1|TRBV6-4|-
TGTGCCAGCAGGACGGGACAGGGAGGCACTGAAGCTTTCTTT
CASRTGQGGTEAFF
>TRBJ1-2|-|TRBV7-9|-
TGTGCCACCTACCCTACGGGGGGGCGGCGGTATGGCTACACCTTC
CATYPTGGRRYGYTF
>TRBJ1-3|-|TRBV3-1/TRBV3-2|-
TGTGCCAGCAGCCAAACTTACACGGACTCTGGAAACACCATATATTTT
CASSQTYTDSGNTIYF
>TRBJ1-6|TRBD1|TRBV7-9|few
TGTGCCAGCAGCTTAGTGGTGACAGGGAATTCACCCCTCCACTTT
CASSLVVTGNSPLHF
>TRBJ1-3|-|TRBV6-5|-
TGTGCCAGCCGGACGGATGGAAACACCATATATTTT
CASRTDGNTIYF
>TRBJ1-2|TRBD1|TRBV7-6|-
TGTGCCAGCAGCCCAGGGACAGGTGGAATTGGTGGCTACACCTTC
CASSPGTGGIGGYTF
>TRBJ1-2|TRBD1|TRBV5-1|-
TGCGCCAGCAGCTACCAAGGACCGGGACAGGGAACCGGTGGCTACACCTTC
CASSYQGPGQGTGGYTF
>TRBJ1-1|-|TRBV28|once
TGTGCCAGCAGTTTATTGGTAGGGTTGAACACTGAAGCTTTCTTT
CASSLLVGLNTEAFF